This T cell receptor (beta chain) was captured by sequencing in a study of blood T cell repertoires in COVID-19. V dropped 5 bases and J dropped 9; count of bases not matched to a gene: 13. The CDR3 runs 15 residues. The germline CDR1 and CDR2 sequences are SGHAT and FQNNGV. Under the authors' procedure: Reference gene primer amplification gave nucleated cell count estimates. Assay: immunoSEQ multiplex PCR; the TCRdb copy retains only in-frame clones and omits some. That table furnishes V, J and clone size, whereas the DNA furnished D and trimming. The sample includes more than 300,000 clones, 87% of them seen just once.

This TCR came from a woman aged 50 to 60 with COVID-19, enrolled during active disease. The J gene is TRBJ2-3, the V gene TRBV11-2; 8 positions agree with TRBD2. Sequencing was carried out using peripheral blood. CDR3 DNA: TGTGCCAGCAGCAAAACCATATCGTCGGGAGGGACGCAGTATTTT. This sequence encodes CASSKTISSGGTQYF.